These T cell receptor beta chains were read from a single sample in a study of early T cells in non-severe SARS-CoV-2 infection. In TCRdb, the 5' RACE reads were re-called with MiXCR into one record per CDR3 protein. The sample lists about 64,000 distinct CDR3 sequences, over 4.5% seen once, with around 4.9% in the top ten. Sequenced sample: whole blood. All receptors derive from an adult who was a healthcare worker with PCR-confirmed SARS-CoV-2 infection or an uninfected control (not recorded which). Each CDR3 is given with its conserved first and last residue. Each record gives: V gene, J gene, D gene, clone size, CDR3 protein, CDR3 DNA. A D gene is named only where the DNA matches it firmly. Clone size is shown for a subset of rows, as once, few, many or a class of expanded clone.

TRBV5-1,TRBJ2-2,NA,few,CASSLSTGNTGELFF,TGCGCCAGCAGCTTGTCTACAGGGAACACCGGGGAGCTGTTTTTT
TRBV27,TRBJ2-7,NA,few,CASSVSGTSYYEQYF,TGTGCCAGCAGTGTCTCCGGGACGTCTTACTACGAGCAGTACTTC
TRBV20-1,TRBJ2-3,TRBD2,many,CSASQLAGSTDTQYF,TGCAGTGCTAGTCAACTAGCGGGGAGCACAGATACGCAGTATTTT
TRBV25-1,TRBJ2-7,NA,many,CASRGQPASEQYF,TGTGCCAGCAGAGGGCAGCCCGCGAGCGAGCAGTACTTC
TRBV20-1,TRBJ1-1,NA,many,CSAVRQGSTEAFF,TGCAGTGCAGTTCGCCAGGGAAGCACTGAAGCTTTCTTT
TRBV20-1,TRBJ1-1,TRBD1,NA,CSARAPGQGHTEAFF,TGCAGTGCTAGAGCGCCGGGACAGGGTCACACTGAAGCTTTCTTT
TRBV29-1,TRBJ1-1,NA,many,CSVARGASNTEAFF,TGCAGCGTTGCCCGAGGGGCCTCGAACACTGAAGCTTTCTTT
TRBV6-2/TRBV6-3,TRBJ2-2,NA,few,CASSYELSMGGTGELFF,TGTGCCAGCAGTTACGAGTTATCTATGGGCGGCACCGGGGAGCTGTTTTTT
TRBV12-3/TRBV12-4,TRBJ2-7,NA,many,CASSLDSGGDEQYF,TGTGCCAGCAGTTTAGATTCAGGGGGGGACGAGCAGTACTTC
TRBV11-2,TRBJ2-7,TRBD1,many,CASSLPGQGIYEQYF,TGTGCCAGCAGCTTACCGGGACAGGGCATTTACGAGCAGTACTTC
TRBV3-1,TRBJ2-5,NA,many,CASSQEVVETQYF,TGTGCCAGCAGCCAAGAGGTCGTGGAGACCCAGTACTTC
TRBV10-3,TRBJ1-1,TRBD1,many,CAIHRGLNTEAFF,TGTGCCATACACAGGGGATTGAACACTGAAGCTTTCTTT
TRBV20-1,TRBJ1-2,TRBD1,many,CSARPPRQGASYTF,TGCAGTGCTAGACCTCCTAGGCAGGGGGCGAGCTACACCTTC
TRBV7-8,TRBJ1-6,NA,many,CASSFSYRVGNSPLHF,TGTGCCAGCAGCTTTTCTTACAGGGTAGGGAATTCACCCCTCCACTTT
TRBV7-9,TRBJ2-1,NA,many,CASSSGGGSYNEQFF,TGTGCCAGCAGCTCAGGGGGAGGCTCCTACAATGAGCAGTTCTTC
TRBV7-9,TRBJ1-3,NA,many,CASSPLGGYDSGNTIYF,TGTGCCAGCAGCCCCCTTGGGGGGTACGACTCTGGAAACACCATATATTTT
TRBV7-9,TRBJ1-2,NA,many,CASSLDQVEDYTF,TGTGCCAGCAGCTTAGATCAGGTTGAAGACTACACCTTC
TRBV29-1,TRBJ2-3,NA,many,CSITKGAQFTDTQYF,TGCAGCATTACTAAGGGAGCCCAATTCACAGATACGCAGTATTTT
TRBV11-2,TRBJ2-1,TRBD1,NA,CASSSYRTGTDNEQFF,TGTGCCAGCAGCTCCTATCGTACCGGGACAGACAATGAGCAGTTCTTC
TRBV5-5,TRBJ1-4,TRBD1,few,CASSFFPGQGTNEKLFF,TGTGCCAGCAGCTTCTTTCCGGGACAGGGAACTAATGAAAAACTGTTTTTT
TRBV24-1,TRBJ2-2,TRBD1,few,CATGGAGGVTGELFF,TGTGCCACCGGAGGAGCAGGGGGAGTGACCGGGGAGCTGTTTTTT
TRBV12-3/TRBV12-4,TRBJ2-2,NA,few,CASQLRELFF,TGTGCCAGCCAGTTGAGGGAGCTGTTTTTT
TRBV4-2,TRBJ2-3,NA,NA,CASSQEYRVADTQYF,TGTGCCAGCAGCCAAGAATACAGGGTGGCAGATACGCAGTATTTT
TRBV5-4,TRBJ2-3,NA,many,CASTREQGKFGTQYF,TGTGCCAGCACCCGCGAGCAGGGAAAGTTTGGTACGCAGTATTTT